The clone carrying this T cell receptor (beta chain) has just a few counts. These data belong to a study of blood T cell repertoires in COVID-19. Study-level background: The United States, Italy and Spain supplied acute and convalescent COVID-19 samples. From T cells, B-cell-depleted T cells, or PBMCs came the material, which was cDNA or gDNA.

Here immunoSEQ multiplex PCR was the method, and the copy in TCRdb shows in-frame clones only, minus some. This sample yields about 200,000 clones, of which 75% to 85% are seen a single time; 10% to 15% belongs to the top ten. Ages ranged from about 18 to 89 years, with residence in some 25 US areas. Before being deemed recovered, Cohort 3 donors had two negative PCRs, clearance, or symptom resolution. Germline V gives CDR1 LGHDT, CDR2 YNNKEL (reference sequence). J was trimmed by 7 bases and V by 6 bases; bases with no gene match: 10. This CDR3 contains 14 residues. The source material was PBMCs or T cells enriched from blood (not recorded which). This receptor was obtained from a man aged 40-50 years who had recovered from COVID-19. The J gene is TRBJ1-2, the V gene TRBV3-1 (or the pseudogene TRBV3-2); 8 bases line up with TRBD1. CDR3 nucleotides: TGTGCCAGCAGTTTCGGACAGGGCGTAGGTGGCTACACCTTC. Protein: CASSFGQGVGGYTF.